This T cell receptor (beta chain) emerged from a study (dated by TCRdb to the mid-2010s). Broadly, across the study: Whether tumor-infiltrating Tregs in breast cancer are recruited from blood Tregs or converted in situ from other CD4+ T cell subsets was tested.

Cells that were CD4+CD25+CD127-/low were the ones isolated as Tregs. Tregs, naive and memory CD4+ T cells from tumor, blood and ipsilateral draining lymph nodes of five or six breast cancer patients underwent full-length TCR alpha and beta sequencing. Tumor tissue and lymph nodes obtained by ipsilateral axillary dissection were perfused with PBS, cut into small pieces and digested using collagenase I and hyaluronidase. A purity exceeding 90% was confirmed by FACS for the sorted cell populations. Full-length TCR variable regions were amplified by 5' RACE PCR with constant-region reverse primers, followed by semi-nested PCR with Nested Universal Primer A. The ReliaPrep RNA Cell Miniprep System was used to extract total RNA, which was then reverse transcribed into 5'RACE-ready cDNA with the SMARTer RACE 5'/3' Kit. Multiplex adaptors were used to barcode the full-length TCR alpha and beta libraries, which were then sequenced on an Illumina MiSeq. In the original analysis: Sequencing data were pooled across the five patients for each of nine subset-tissue groups and compared by unsupervised clustering of TCR gene usage. The Morisita-Horn index was used to calculate repertoire similarity, with shared sequences weighted according to their contribution to each repertoire. TCRdb took the public reads, trimmed them with fastp at Q25, ran MiXCR for clone calling and kept in-frame beta chains. Each CDR3 protein appears once, grouped with its most common genes and DNA. None of the V and J calls come from the authors' own analysis; TCRdb made them. The sample profile shows tens of thousands of distinct CDR3 sequences; approximately 27% of them were found once. The top ten clonotypes cover approximately 2.2% of the sample.

The CDR3 runs 13 residues from the cysteine to the phenylalanine. CDR3 DNA is the only sequence kept; it has 39 bases, read in frame from the first base. V is cut back by 3 bases and J by 8 bases, with 4 bases in the junction unmatched. CDR1 and CDR2 were assigned from the germline V gene (reference sequence) as SEHNR and FQNEAQ. General findings and caveats noted by the study authors: The TCR gene usage of tumor memory CD4+ T cells clustered together with blood and lymph node memory CD4+ cells and with lymph node naive CD4+ cells. The validation in the larger cohort was limited to a single TCR beta V-J rearrangement instead of whole repertoires. The greatest overlap of tumor-infiltrating Treg TCR alpha and beta sequences was with tumor naive CD4+ T cells, followed next by blood naive CD4+ T cells.

This clonotype was seen only a few times. Its binding antigen is unknown. The record has no base qualities; no much larger clone is one base away. The source material was tumor-infiltrating Tregs sorted from the breast tumor. The clonotype originates from a female donor with breast cancer. The chain is made from TRBV7-9 and TRBJ1-2, with TRBD1 matching 9 junction bases. The nucleotide sequence reads as follows: TGTGCCAGCAGCTTGGGGACAGGGTTCGGCTACACCTTC. The encoded protein is CASSLGTGFGYTF.